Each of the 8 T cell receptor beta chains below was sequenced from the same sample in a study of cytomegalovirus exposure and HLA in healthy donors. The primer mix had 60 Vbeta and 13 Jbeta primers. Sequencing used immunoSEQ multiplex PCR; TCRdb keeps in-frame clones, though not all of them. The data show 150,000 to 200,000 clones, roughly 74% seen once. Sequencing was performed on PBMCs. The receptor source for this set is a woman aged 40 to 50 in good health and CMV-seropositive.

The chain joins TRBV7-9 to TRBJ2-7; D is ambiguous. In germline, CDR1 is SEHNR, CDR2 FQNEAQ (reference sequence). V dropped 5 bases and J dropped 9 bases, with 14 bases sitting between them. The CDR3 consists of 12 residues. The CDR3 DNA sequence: TGTGCCAGCAGCCCACCCCGGCCGGGGCAGTACTTC. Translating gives CASSPPRPGQYF. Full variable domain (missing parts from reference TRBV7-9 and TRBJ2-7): DTGVSQNPRHKITKRGQNVTFRCDPISEHNRLYWYRQTLGQGPEFLTYFQNEAQLEKSRLLSDRFSAERPKGSFSTLEIQRTEQGDSAMYLCASSPPRPGQYFGPGTRLTVT.

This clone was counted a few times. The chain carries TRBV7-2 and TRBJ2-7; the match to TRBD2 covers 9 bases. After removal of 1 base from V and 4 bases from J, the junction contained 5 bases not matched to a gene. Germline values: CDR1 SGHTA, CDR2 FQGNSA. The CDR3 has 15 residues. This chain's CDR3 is CASSLGTSEIYEQYF. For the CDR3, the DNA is TGTGCCAGCAGCTTAGGGACTAGCGAGATATACGAGCAGTACTTC.

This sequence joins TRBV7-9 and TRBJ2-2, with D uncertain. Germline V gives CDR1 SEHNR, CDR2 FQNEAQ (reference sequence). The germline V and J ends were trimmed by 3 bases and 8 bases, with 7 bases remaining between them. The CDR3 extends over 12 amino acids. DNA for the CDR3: TGTGCCAGCAGCTTTGGCAGGGGGGAGCTGTTTTTT. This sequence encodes CASSFGRGELFF.

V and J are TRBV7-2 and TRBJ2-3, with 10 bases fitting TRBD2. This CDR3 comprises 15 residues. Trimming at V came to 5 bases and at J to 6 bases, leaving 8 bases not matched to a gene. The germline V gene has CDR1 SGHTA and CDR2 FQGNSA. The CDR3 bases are TGTGCCAGCAGCCTATGGACTAGCGGTTTGGATACGCAGTATTTT. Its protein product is CASSLWTSGLDTQYF. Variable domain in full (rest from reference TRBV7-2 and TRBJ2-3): GAGVSQSPSNKVTEKGKDVELRCDPISGHTALYWYRQSLGQGLEFLIYFQGNSAPDKSGLPSDRFSAERTGGSVSTLTIQRTQQEDSAVYLCASSLWTSGLDTQYFGPGTRLTVL.

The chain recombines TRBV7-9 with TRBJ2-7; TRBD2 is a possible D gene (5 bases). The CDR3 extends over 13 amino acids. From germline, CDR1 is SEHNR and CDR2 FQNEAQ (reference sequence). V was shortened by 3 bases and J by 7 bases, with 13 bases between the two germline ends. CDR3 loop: CASSFEGSGEQYF. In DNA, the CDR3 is TGTGCCAGCAGCTTCGAGGGTTCCGGGGAGCAGTACTTC.

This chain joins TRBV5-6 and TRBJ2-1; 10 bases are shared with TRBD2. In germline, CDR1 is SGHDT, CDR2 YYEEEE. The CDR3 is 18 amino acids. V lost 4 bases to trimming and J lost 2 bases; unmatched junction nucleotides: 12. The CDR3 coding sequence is TGTGCCAGCAGCGTGGTTGGACTAGCGGAAAATCCCTACAATGAGCAGTTCTTC. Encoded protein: CASSVVGLAENPYNEQFF.

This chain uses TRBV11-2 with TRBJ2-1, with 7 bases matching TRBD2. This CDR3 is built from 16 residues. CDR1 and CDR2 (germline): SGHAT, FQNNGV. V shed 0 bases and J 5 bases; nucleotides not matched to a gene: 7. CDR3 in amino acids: CASSLDGGGPHNEQFF. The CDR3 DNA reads TGTGCCAGCAGCTTAGACGGGGGAGGGCCCCACAATGAGCAGTTCTTC.

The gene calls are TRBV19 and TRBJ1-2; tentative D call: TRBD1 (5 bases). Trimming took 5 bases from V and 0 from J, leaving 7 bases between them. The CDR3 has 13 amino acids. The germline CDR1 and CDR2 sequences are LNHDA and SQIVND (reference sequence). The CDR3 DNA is TGTGCCAGTAGTGACAGAGCTAACTATGGCTACACCTTC. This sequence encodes CASSDRANYGYTF.